These 9 T cell receptor beta chains were all obtained from the same sample, sequenced in a study of shared clonotypes between healthy human individuals. Using immunoSEQ multiplex PCR, the repertoire was profiled, and TCRdb retains in-frame clones only, with some absent. The sample has over a million clones, around 97% seen once; the top ten hold about 1%. Specimen: naive CD4+ T cells sorted from blood. This sample's subset: CD45RA+ positively selected. The receptors were sampled from a man aged 30 to 45 in good health.

The V gene is TRBV21-1, the J gene TRBJ2-1; TRBD1 is the table's D call, not checked against the DNA. TRBV21-1 is a pseudogene. The CDR3 is made up of 13 amino acids. The CDR3: CASSRTGHNEQFF. As DNA, the CDR3 is TGTGCCAGCAGCAGAACAGGTCACAATGAGCAGTTCTTC.

DNA of the CDR3: TGTGCCAGCAGTTTAGTGAGAGAAATGTACGAGCAGTACTTC. As protein: CASSLVREMYEQYF. This chain connects TRBV28 to TRBJ2-7; no reliable D call. Trimming removed 2 bases from V and 4 bases from J, with 12 bases in between. This CDR3 is 14 amino acids long. CDR1 and CDR2 from the germline V gene are MDHEN and SYDVKM. Complete variable domain (other parts from reference TRBV28 and TRBJ2-7): DVKVTQSSRYLVKRTGEKVFLECVQDMDHENMFWYRQDPGLGLRLIYFSYDVKMKEKGDIPEGYSVSREKKERFSLILESASTNQTSMYLCASSLVREMYEQYFGPGTRLTVT.

The chain is built from TRBV6-1 and TRBJ1-5; D unresolved. V lost 5 bases to trimming and J lost 3 bases, with 11 bases between them. CDR1 is MNHNS, CDR2 SASEGT, per germline. The CDR3 spans 14 residues. In DNA form, the CDR3 reads TGTGCCAGCAGTCCCAGTGGGTTCAATCAGCCCCAGCATTTT. It codes for CASSPSGFNQPQHF.

V gene TRBV6-1 combines with J gene TRBJ2-7; the match to TRBD1 covers 7 bases. Germline-derived CDR1 and CDR2 are MNHNS and SASEGT. The CDR3 covers 15 residues. V dropped 7 bases and J dropped 3; count of bases not matched to a gene: 12. CDR3 sequence (DNA): TGTGCCAGCAATAACCTGGACAGGAGCTACTACGAGCAGTACTTC. Translating gives CASNNLDRSYYEQYF.

The chain links TRBV4-3 to TRBJ2-1; D remains ambiguous. The CDR3 has 17 residues. The V gene's germline CDR1 is LGHNA and CDR2 YSLEER. Trimming removed 0 bases from V and 6 bases from J, with 18 bases in between. The CDR3 sequence: CASSQDFVPLRSNEQFF. The CDR3 DNA sequence: TGCGCCAGCAGCCAAGATTTTGTCCCCCTAAGGTCCAATGAGCAGTTCTTC.

The V call is TRBV7-8, the J call TRBJ1-2, with TRBD1 as a possible D gene (5 bases). V lost 3 bases to trimming and J lost 6 bases, with 11 bases between them. CDR1 and CDR2 from the germline V gene are SGHVS and FQNEAQ. The CDR3 totals 13 residues. CDR3 nucleotide sequence: TGTGCCAGCAGCTTGTGGGGGACCAATGGCTACACCTTC. Translated, it gives CASSLWGTNGYTF. Supplemented by reference TRBV7-8 and TRBJ1-2, the full variable domain reads GAGVSQSPRYKVAKRGQDVALRCDPISGHVSLFWYQQALGQGPEFLTYFQNEAQLDKSGLPSDRFFAERPEGSVSTLKIQRTQQEDSAVYLCASSLWGTNGYTFGSGTRLTVV.

This clone has only one observation. The V and J genes are TRBV6-1 and TRBJ1-5; 8 nucleotides align to TRBD1. With 4 bases clipped from V and 0 bases from J, the junction kept 8 bases outside the gene matches. Per germline, CDR1 MNHNS and CDR2 SASEGT. The CDR3 is 17 amino acids. In DNA, the CDR3 is TGTGCCAGCAGTGTGTTCAGGGGGCTGGTTAGCAATCAGCCCCAGCATTTT. Protein: CASSVFRGLVSNQPQHF.

This clone has a single count. This chain links TRBV30 with TRBJ2-1, with D possibly being TRBD1 or TRBD2 (5 bases each). The V gene's germline CDR1 is GTSNPN and CDR2 SVGIG (reference sequence). V dropped 5 bases and J dropped 10 bases, with 18 bases sitting between them. CDR3 length: 13 residues. CDR3 protein: CAWARRLGDEQFF. The CDR3 nucleotides are TGTGCCTGGGCCCGACGGTTGGGGGACGAGCAGTTCTTC.

This chain uses TRBV29-1 with TRBJ2-3; D gene unclear. The V and J ends lost 6 bases and 3 bases respectively, with 7 bases between them. CDR3 length: 11 amino acids. Germline V gene lookup returns CDR1 SQVTM and CDR2 ANQGSEA. The CDR3 here is CSVRRTDTQYF. The CDR3, as DNA: TGCAGCGTCAGGAGAACAGATACGCAGTATTTT.